This T cell receptor (beta chain) was captured in a study of blood T cells in healthy people across ages. A minimum of 6 million PBMCs was isolated per sample. This clonotype appeared a few times. It was with a sample-barcoded 5' primer and a J-beta primer mix that a second PCR of roughly 7 to 12 cycles was run. Each cDNA molecule was tagged by a template-switch adaptor with 12 random nucleotides. TCRdb called the 5' RACE reads again in MiXCR, with one record for every CDR3 protein. This table holds approximately 800,000 distinct CDR3 sequences, more than 20% found once. In addition, the sample was reused for a study of T cells of mothers and their children. From that report: The authors added sample barcodes and 2-4 random nucleotides using the M1S primer of the second PCR. There was no detection of any persistent microchimeric T cell clones.

The clonotype comes from a boy younger than 18 in good health. The sequencing input was blood.

In DNA, the CDR3 is TGTGCCAGCAGCTTAACTAGAGCCGACGAGCAGTACTTC. Translation: CASSLTRADEQYF. The chain uses TRBV6-2 or TRBV6-3 and TRBJ2-5; a weak D match, TRBD2 (5 bases). The assigned J gene may be wrong: the sequence end matches TRBJ2-7 better. Germline V CDR1 and CDR2: MNHEY, SVGEGT. The CDR3 has 13 residues.